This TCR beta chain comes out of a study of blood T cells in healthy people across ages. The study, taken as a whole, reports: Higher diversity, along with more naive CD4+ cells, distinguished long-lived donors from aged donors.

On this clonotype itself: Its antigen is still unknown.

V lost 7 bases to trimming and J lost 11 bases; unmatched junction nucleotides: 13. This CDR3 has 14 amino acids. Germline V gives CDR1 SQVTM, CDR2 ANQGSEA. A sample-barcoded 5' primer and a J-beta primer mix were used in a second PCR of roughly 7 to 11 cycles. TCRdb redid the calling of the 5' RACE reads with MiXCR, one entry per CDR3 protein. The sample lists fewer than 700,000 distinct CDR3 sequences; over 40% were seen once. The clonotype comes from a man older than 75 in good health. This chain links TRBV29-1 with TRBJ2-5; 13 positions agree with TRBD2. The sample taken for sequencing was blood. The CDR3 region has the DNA TGCAGCGCCGAGGGACTAGCGGGAATAAATGAGCAGTACTTC. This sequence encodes CSAEGLAGINEQYF.